Included here is one T cell receptor beta chain sequence, with context. Its antigen is unknown. This sample is drawn from a study of CD8 T cells in ankylosing spondylitis. Findings and limits, study-wide: With a CD8+ phenotype, disease-linked clones were relatively rare in peripheral blood. The study looked at matched synovial fluid samples from ankylosing spondylitis patients. Disease-linked clones were reported to be significantly enriched there. Earlier literature documents some of the motif variants in reactive arthritis synovial fluid and blood. A motif of eight or nine highly homologous TCR beta variants was seen as apparently characteristic of ankylosing spondylitis blood.

Scientists made TCR beta libraries using quantitative 5'-RACE with molecular barcodes. MiXCR was run by TCRdb on the 5' RACE reads, yielding one entry per CDR3 protein. The sample contains about 390,000 distinct CDR3 sequences, approximately 20% of which appear only once. The CDR3 has 15 amino acids. Germline values: CDR1 MNHEY, CDR2 SVGEGT. The V segment lost 7 bases and the J segment 6 bases; nucleotides outside the gene matches: 14. Sequencing was carried out using blood, either unsorted or a sorted T cell fraction (not recorded which). The source of this sequence is a male donor with ankylosing spondylitis. J is TRBJ2-7 and V is TRBV6-2 or TRBV6-3; 8 bases align to TRBD1. Here the CDR3 reads CASTKDRGPRFEQYF. The CDR3 DNA reads TGTGCCAGCACCAAAGACAGGGGCCCTCGTTTCGAGCAGTACTTC.